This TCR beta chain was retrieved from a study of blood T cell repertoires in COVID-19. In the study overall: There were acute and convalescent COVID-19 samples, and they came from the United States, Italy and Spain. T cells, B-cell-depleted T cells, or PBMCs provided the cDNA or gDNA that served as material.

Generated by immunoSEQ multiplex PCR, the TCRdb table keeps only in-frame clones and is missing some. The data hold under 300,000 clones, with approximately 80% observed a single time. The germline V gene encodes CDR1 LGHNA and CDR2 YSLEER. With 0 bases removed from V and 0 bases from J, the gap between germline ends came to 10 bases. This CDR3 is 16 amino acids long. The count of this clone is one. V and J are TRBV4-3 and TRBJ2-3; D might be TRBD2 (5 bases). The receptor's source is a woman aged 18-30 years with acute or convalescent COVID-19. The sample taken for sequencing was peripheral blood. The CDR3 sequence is CASSQELRASTDTQYF. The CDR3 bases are TGCGCCAGCAGCCAAGAATTGCGGGCTAGCACAGATACGCAGTATTTT.